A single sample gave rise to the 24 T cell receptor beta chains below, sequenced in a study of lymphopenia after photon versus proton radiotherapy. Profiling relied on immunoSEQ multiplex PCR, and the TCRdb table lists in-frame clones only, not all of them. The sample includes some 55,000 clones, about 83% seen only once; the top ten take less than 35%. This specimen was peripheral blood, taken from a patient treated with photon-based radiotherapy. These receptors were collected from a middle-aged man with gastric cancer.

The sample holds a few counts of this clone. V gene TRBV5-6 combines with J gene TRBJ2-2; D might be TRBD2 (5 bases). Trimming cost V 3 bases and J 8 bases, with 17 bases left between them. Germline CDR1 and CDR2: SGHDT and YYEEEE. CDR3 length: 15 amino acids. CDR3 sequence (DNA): TGTGCCAGCAGCTACGACCCGTTCCGAGGGGGGGAGCTGTTTTTT. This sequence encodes CASSYDPFRGGELFF.

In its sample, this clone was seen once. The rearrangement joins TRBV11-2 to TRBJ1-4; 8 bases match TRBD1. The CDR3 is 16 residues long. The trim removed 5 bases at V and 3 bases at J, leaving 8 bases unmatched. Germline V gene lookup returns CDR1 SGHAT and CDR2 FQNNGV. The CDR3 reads CASSTGTGWANEKLFF. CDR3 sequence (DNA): TGTGCCAGCAGCACCGGGACAGGCTGGGCTAATGAAAAACTGTTTTTT.

CDR3 sequence (DNA): TGTGCCAGCTCAGCGAGGGAGGTCGGCGGTTCGCTGAACACTGAAGCTTTCTTT. This encodes CASSAREVGGSLNTEAFF. The chain couples TRBV18 to TRBJ1-1; D not certain. V lost 5 bases to trimming and J lost 0 bases, with 22 bases between them. This CDR3 contains 18 residues. Germline lookup yields CDR1 KGHSH and CDR2 LQKENI.

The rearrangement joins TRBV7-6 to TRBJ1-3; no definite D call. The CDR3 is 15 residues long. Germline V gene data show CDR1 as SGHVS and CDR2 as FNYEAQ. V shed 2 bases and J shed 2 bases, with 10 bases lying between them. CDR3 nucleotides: TGTGCCAGCAGCTTATTTCGGTCTCCTGGAAACACCATATATTTT. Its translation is CASSLFRSPGNTIYF.

CDR3 sequence reads: CASSFRPRAAKNIQYF. CDR3 in DNA: TGTGCCAGCAGCTTTAGGCCCAGGGCGGCCAAAAACATTCAGTACTTC. The V call is TRBV5-4, the J call TRBJ2-4; D is perhaps TRBD1 (5 bases). V lost 2 bases to trimming and J lost 1 base, with 13 bases between them. This CDR3 is built from 16 residues. CDR1 is SGHNT and CDR2 is YYREEE in the germline V gene (reference sequence).

CDR3 sequence: CASNLARLTDTQYF. CDR3 DNA: TGTGCCAGCAACCTAGCGAGGCTCACAGATACGCAGTATTTT. V usage is TRBV9 and J usage is TRBJ2-3; maybe TRBD2 (6 bases). The CDR3 contains 14 residues. Between the trimmed V and J ends, which lost 6 bases and 2 bases, there was a span of 13 bases. Germline V gives CDR1 SGDLS, CDR2 YYNGEE. The full variable domain, rest sourced from reference TRBV9 and TRBJ2-3, is DSGVTQTPKHLITATGQRVTLRCSPRSGDLSVYWYQQSLDQGLQFLIQYYNGEERAKGNILERFSAQQFPDLHSELNLSSLELGDSALYFCASNLARLTDTQYFGPGTRLTVL.

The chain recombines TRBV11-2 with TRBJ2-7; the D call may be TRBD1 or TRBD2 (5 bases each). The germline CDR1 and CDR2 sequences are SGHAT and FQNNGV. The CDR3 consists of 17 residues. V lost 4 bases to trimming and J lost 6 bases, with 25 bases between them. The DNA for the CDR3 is TGTGCCAGCAGCTCCCTCCTTGTCTCCTCTGGGGGTCTCGAGCAGTACTTC. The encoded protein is CASSSLLVSSGGLEQYF.

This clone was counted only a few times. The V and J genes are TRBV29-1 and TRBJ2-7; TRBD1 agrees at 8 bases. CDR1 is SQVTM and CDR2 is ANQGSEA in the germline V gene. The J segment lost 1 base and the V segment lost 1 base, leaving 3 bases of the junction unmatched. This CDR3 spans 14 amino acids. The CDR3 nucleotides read TGCAGCGTTGAAGCAGGACAGGGTTCCTACGAGCAGTACTTC. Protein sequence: CSVEAGQGSYEQYF.

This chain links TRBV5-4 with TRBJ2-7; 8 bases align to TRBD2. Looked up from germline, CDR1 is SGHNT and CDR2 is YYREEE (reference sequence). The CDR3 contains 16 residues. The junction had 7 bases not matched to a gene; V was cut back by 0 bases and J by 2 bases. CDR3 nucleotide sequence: TGTGCCAGCAGCTTGGCCGGTAGCGGGAACACCTACGAGCAGTACTTC. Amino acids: CASSLAGSGNTYEQYF. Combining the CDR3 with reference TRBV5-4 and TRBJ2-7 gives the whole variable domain ETGVTQSPTHLIKTRGQQVTLRCSSQSGHNTVSWYQQALGQGPQFIFQYYREEENGRGNFPPRFSGLQFPNYSSELNVNALELDDSALYLCASSLAGSGNTYEQYFGPGTRLTVT.

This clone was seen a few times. In DNA, the CDR3 is TGTGCCACCCACGGGAGCGGGAGGGTTGACACCGGGGAGCTGTTTTTT. Its translation: CATHGSGRVDTGELFF. The chain employs TRBV15 and TRBJ2-2, with 10 bases that match TRBD2. Unmatched junction bases numbered 9, after V lost 8 bases and J lost 3 bases. Germline values: CDR1 LNHNV, CDR2 YYDKDF (reference sequence). This CDR3 is 16 amino acids long.

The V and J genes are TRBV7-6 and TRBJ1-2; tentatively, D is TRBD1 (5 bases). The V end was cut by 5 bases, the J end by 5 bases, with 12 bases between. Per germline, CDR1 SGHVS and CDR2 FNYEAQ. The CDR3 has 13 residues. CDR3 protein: CASSPGLYYGYTF. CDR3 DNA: TGTGCCAGCAGCCCGGGACTTTATTATGGCTACACCTTC.

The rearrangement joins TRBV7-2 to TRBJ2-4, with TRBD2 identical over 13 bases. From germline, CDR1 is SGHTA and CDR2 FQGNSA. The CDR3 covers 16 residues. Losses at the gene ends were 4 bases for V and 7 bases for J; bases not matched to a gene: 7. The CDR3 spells CASSSGLAGARNIQYF. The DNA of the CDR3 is TGTGCCAGCAGCTCCGGACTAGCGGGGGCGCGGAACATTCAGTACTTC.

The CDR3 reads CASRAGGSSYEQYF. CDR3 sequence (DNA): TGTGCCAGCAGGGCGGGCGGGAGCTCCTACGAGCAGTACTTC. J is TRBJ2-7 and V is TRBV7-9, with 7 bases lining up with TRBD2. Germline V gives CDR1 SEHNR, CDR2 FQNEAQ (reference sequence). The V and J ends lost 6 bases and 0 bases, in that order; junction bases with no gene match: 5. The CDR3 is 14 amino acids.

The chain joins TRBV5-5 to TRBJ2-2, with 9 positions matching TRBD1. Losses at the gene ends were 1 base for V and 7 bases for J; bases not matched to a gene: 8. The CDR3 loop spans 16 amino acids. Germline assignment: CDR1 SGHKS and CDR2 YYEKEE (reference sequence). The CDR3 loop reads CASSLLGQGGGGELFF. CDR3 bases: TGTGCCAGCAGCTTGCTGGGACAGGGTGGCGGCGGGGAGCTGTTTTTT.

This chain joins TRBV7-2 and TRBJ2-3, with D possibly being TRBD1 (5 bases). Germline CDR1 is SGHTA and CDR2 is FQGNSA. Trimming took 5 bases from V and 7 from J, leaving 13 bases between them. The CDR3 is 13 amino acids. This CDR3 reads CASSADRDNTQYF. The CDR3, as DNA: TGTGCCAGCAGCGCCGACAGAGATAATACGCAGTATTTT.

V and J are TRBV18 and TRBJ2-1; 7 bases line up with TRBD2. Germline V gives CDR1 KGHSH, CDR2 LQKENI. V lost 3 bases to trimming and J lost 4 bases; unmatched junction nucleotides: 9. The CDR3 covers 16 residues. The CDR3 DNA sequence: TGTGCCAGCTCACCTCCCGGCGGGAGAGGGTACAATGAGCAGTTCTTC. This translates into CASSPPGGRGYNEQFF.

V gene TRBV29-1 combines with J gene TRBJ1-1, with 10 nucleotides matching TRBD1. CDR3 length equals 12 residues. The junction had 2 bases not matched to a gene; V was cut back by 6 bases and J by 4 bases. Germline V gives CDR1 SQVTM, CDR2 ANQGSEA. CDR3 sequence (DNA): TGCAGCGTCTGGGACAGGGGCACTGAAGCTTTCTTT. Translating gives CSVWDRGTEAFF. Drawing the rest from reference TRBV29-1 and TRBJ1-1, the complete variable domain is SAVISQKPSRDICQRGTSLTIQCQVDSQVTMMFWYRQQPGQSLTLIATANQGSEATYESGFVIDKFPISRPNLTFSTLTVSNMSPEDSSIYLCSVWDRGTEAFFGQGTRLTVV.

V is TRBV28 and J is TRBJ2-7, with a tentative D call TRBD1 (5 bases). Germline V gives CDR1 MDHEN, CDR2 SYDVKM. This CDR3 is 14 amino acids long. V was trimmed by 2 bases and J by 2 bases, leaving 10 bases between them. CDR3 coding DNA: TGTGCCAGCAGTTTAAAGGGCAGGGCCTACGAGCAGTACTTC. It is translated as CASSLKGRAYEQYF.

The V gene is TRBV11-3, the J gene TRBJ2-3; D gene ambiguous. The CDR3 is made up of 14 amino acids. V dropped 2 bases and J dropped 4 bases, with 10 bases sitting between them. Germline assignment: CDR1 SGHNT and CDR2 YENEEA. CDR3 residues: CASSLNPQADTQYF. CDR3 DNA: TGTGCCAGCAGCTTAAATCCCCAGGCAGATACGCAGTATTTT.

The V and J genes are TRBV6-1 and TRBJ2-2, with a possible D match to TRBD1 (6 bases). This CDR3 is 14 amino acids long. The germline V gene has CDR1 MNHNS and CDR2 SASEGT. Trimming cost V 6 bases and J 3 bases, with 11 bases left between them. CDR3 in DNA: TGTGCCAGCAGGGGGGCGCAGGACACCGGGGAGCTGTTTTTT. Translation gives CASRGAQDTGELFF.

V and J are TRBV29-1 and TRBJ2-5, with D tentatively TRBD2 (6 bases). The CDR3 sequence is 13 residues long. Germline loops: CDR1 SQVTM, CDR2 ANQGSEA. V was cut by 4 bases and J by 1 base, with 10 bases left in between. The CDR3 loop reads CSVGGDFQETQYF. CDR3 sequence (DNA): TGCAGCGTTGGGGGGGATTTCCAAGAGACCCAGTACTTC.

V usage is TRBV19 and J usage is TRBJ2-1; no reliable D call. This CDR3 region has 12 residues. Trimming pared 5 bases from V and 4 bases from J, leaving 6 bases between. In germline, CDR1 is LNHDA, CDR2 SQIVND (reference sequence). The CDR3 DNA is TGTGCCAGTAGTCCCGGGTACAATGAGCAGTTCTTC. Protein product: CASSPGYNEQFF. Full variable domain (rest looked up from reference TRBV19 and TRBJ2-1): DGGITQSPKYLFRKEGQNVTLSCEQNLNHDAMYWYRQDPGQGLRLIYYSQIVNDFQKGDIAEGYSVSREKKESFPLTVTSAQKNPTAFYLCASSPGYNEQFFGPGTRLTVL.

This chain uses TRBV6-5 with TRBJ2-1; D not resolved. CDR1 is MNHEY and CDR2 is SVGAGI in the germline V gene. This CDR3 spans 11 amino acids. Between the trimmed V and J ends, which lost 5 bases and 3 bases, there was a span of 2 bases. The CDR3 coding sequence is TGTGCCAGCAGTCTCTACAATGAGCAGTTCTTC. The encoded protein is CASSLYNEQFF.

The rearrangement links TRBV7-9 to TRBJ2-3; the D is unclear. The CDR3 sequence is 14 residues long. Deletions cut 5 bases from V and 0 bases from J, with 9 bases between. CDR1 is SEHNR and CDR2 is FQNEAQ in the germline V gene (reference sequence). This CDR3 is CASSPYVSTDTQYF. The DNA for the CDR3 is TGTGCCAGCAGCCCCTATGTTAGCACAGATACGCAGTATTTT.